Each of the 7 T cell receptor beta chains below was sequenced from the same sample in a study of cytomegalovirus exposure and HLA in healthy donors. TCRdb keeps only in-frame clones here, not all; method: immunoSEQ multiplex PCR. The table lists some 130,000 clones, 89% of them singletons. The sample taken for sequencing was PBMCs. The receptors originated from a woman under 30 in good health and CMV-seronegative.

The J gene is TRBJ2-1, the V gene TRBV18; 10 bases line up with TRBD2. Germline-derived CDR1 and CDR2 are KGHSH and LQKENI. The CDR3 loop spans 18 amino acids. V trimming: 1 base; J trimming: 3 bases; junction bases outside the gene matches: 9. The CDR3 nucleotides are TGTGCCAGCTCACCACTGACGCTTAGCGGGGGGCACTACAATGAGCAGTTCTTC. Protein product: CASSPLTLSGGHYNEQFF.

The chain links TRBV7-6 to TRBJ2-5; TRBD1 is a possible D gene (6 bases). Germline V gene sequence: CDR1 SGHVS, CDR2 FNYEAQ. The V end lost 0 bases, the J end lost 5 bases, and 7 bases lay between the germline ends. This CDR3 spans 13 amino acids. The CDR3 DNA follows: TGTGCCAGCAGCTTAGCGCAGGGGGAGACCCAGTACTTC. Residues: CASSLAQGETQYF.

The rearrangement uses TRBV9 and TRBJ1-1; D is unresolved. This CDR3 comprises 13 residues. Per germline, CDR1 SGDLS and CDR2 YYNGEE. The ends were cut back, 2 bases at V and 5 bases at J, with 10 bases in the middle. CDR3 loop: CASSVALRTEAFF. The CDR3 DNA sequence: TGTGCCAGCAGCGTCGCATTGAGGACTGAAGCTTTCTTT.

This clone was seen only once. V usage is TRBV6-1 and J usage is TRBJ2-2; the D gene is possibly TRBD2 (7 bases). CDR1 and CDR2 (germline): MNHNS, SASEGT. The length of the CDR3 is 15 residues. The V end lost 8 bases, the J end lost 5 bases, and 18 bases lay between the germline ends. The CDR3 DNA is TGTGCCAGCCTATGGGGGGGGCAAGGAACCGGGGAGCTGTTTTTT. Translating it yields CASLWGGQGTGELFF.

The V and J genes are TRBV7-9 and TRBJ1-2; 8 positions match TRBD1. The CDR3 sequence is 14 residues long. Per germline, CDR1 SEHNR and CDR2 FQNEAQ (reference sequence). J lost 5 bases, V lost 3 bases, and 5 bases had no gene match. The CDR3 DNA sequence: TGTGCCAGCAGCTTCCGGACAGGGAGTTATGGCTACACCTTC. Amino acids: CASSFRTGSYGYTF.

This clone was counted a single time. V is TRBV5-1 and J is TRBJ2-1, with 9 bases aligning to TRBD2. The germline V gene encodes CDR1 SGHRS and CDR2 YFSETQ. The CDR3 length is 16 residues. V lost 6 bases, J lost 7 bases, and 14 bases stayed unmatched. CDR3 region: CASTAAGAGGQNEQFF. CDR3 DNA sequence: TGCGCCAGCACCGCCGCCGGGGCGGGGGGGCAGAATGAGCAGTTCTTC.

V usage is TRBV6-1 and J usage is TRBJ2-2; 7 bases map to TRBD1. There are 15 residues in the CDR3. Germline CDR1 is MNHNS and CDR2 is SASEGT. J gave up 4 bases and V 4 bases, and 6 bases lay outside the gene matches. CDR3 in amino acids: CASSAPGQVTGELFF. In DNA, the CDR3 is TGTGCCAGCAGTGCCCCAGGACAGGTCACCGGGGAGCTGTTTTTT.